A selection of T cell receptor beta chains follows, all from one sample in a study of post-analysis software for immune sequencing data. In TCRdb, the PCR reads were re-called with MiXCR into one record per CDR3 protein. The data show about 570,000 distinct CDR3 sequences, with around 34% seen just once and 4.5% to 7.5% held by the top ten. The source material was blood. These receptors all come from a girl between 2 and 17 years old with multiple sclerosis. Both conserved end residues are part of each CDR3. A D gene is named only where the DNA matches it firmly. Clone size is given for some rows only: seen once, a few or many times, or a class if the clone is expanded.

V gene,J gene,clone size,D gene,CDR3 protein,CDR3 DNA
TRBV20-1,TRBJ1-5,-,TRBD1,CSARGDRVRVWNQPQHF,TGCAGTGCTAGAGGGGACAGGGTGCGGGTCTGGAATCAGCCCCAGCATTTT
TRBV6-5,TRBJ1-6,few,-,CASSYSVGATTYNSPLHF,TGTGCCAGCAGTTACTCTGTTGGAGCGACAACCTATAATTCACCCCTCCACTTT
TRBV6-4,TRBJ2-3,-,-,CASSDLTSREYF,TGTGCCAGCAGTGACTTAACGAGTAGGGAGTATTTT
TRBV5-1,TRBJ2-1,-,TRBD2,CASSLTSGGFYEQFF,TGCGCCAGCAGCTTAACTAGCGGGGGGTTCTATGAGCAGTTCTTC
TRBV29-1,TRBJ1-1,few,-,CSVESSVNTEAFF,TGCAGCGTTGAATCGTCCGTGAACACTGAAGCTTTCTTT
TRBV6-2/TRBV6-3,TRBJ2-1,few,-,CASSARRFSSYNEQFF,TGTGCCAGCAGCGCTAGGAGGTTTAGCTCCTACAATGAGCAGTTCTTC
TRBV5-1,TRBJ2-1,-,TRBD1,CASSRAGQGALVEQFF,TGCGCCAGCTCCCGGGCGGGACAGGGGGCACTGGTGGAGCAGTTCTTC
TRBV20-1,TRBJ1-2,-,TRBD1,CSATGTGLSSNYGYTF,TGCAGTGCGACCGGGACAGGGCTATCCTCCAACTATGGCTACACCTTC
TRBV11-2,TRBJ2-3,-,TRBD2,CASSPAPGGKGTQYF,TGTGCCAGCAGCCCCGCCCCGGGGGGTAAAGGTACGCAGTATTTT
TRBV6-1,TRBJ1-2,once,-,CASSEPDGYTF,TGTGCCAGCAGTGAACCGGACGGCTACACCTTC
TRBV6-4,TRBJ2-1,-,TRBD2,CASSDSAGGPYNEQFF,TGTGCCAGCAGTGACTCGGCGGGGGGCCCCTACAATGAGCAGTTCTTC
TRBV20-1,TRBJ1-5,-,-,CSAQSSGFNQPQHF,TGCAGCGCCCAGAGTTCGGGATTCAATCAGCCCCAGCATTTT
TRBV10-2,TRBJ2-3,-,-,CVSSPGRGTDTQYF,TGCGTCAGCAGCCCCGGGAGAGGCACAGATACGCAGTATTTT
TRBV3-1,TRBJ2-2,once,-,CGTRQASNTGELFF,TGTGGCACCCGACAGGCATCGAACACCGGGGAGCTGTTTTTT
TRBV7-9,TRBJ1-1,-,TRBD1,CASEDATGATTEAFF,TGTGCCAGTGAGGACGCAACAGGGGCAACCACTGAAGCTTTCTTT
TRBV20-1,TRBJ2-4,-,-,CSVVNGAALNIQYF,TGCAGTGTTGTGAACGGGGCAGCTTTAAACATTCAGTACTTC
TRBV15,TRBJ1-2,many,TRBD1,CATSPTGDSSNYGYTF,TGTGCCACCAGCCCAACAGGGGATAGTTCTAACTATGGCTACACCTTC
TRBV5-1,TRBJ2-1,-,TRBD1,CASGKEGTGLGEQFF,TGCGCCAGCGGAAAGGAGGGGACAGGGTTGGGTGAGCAGTTCTTC
TRBV5-1,TRBJ2-3,-,-,CASSLYRLPGADTQYF,TGCGCCAGCAGCTTGTACAGACTCCCGGGGGCAGATACGCAGTATTTT
TRBV5-1,TRBJ2-4,-,TRBD1,CASSLSGQGGNIQYF,TGCGCCAGCAGCTTATCGGGACAGGGTGGAAACATTCAGTACTTC
TRBV27,TRBJ1-5,-,-,CASRPPQGGNQPQHF,TGTGCCAGCAGGCCCCCACAGGGTGGCAATCAGCCCCAGCATTTT
TRBV2,TRBJ2-2,-,-,CASSESSNTGELFF,TGTGCCAGCAGTGAATCGTCGAACACCGGGGAGCTGTTTTTT
TRBV29-1,TRBJ2-6,many,-,CSVEGANGANVLTF,TGCAGCGTTGAAGGGGCGAATGGGGCCAACGTCCTGACTTTC
TRBV20-1,TRBJ2-1,-,TRBD2,CSARASGGPLVGNEQFF,TGCAGTGCTAGAGCCTCGGGGGGGCCCCTTGTGGGAAATGAGCAGTTCTTC
TRBV20-1,TRBJ2-5,-,-,CSARSWWQGFQETQYF,TGCAGTGCTAGATCCTGGTGGCAGGGCTTCCAAGAGACCCAGTACTTC
TRBV6-1,TRBJ1-5,-,-,CASSEAGVRHQPQHF,TGTGCCAGCAGTGAAGCAGGGGTTAGACATCAGCCCCAGCATTTT
TRBV5-1,TRBJ1-1,once,TRBD1,CASRGTGLLTEAFF,TGCGCCAGCAGAGGGACAGGGCTTCTCACTGAAGCTTTCTTT
TRBV18,TRBJ1-1,-,-,CASSPLQTNTEAFF,TGTGCCAGCTCACCACTACAGACGAACACTGAAGCTTTCTTT
TRBV5-1,TRBJ2-3,few,-,CASSLDGTSGRTQYF,TGCGCCAGCAGCTTGGACGGGACTTCTGGTAGGACGCAGTATTTT
TRBV6-1,TRBJ1-4,few,TRBD1,CASSASRDRVNEKLFF,TGTGCCAGCAGTGCTTCCCGGGACAGAGTCAATGAAAAACTGTTTTTT
TRBV20-1,TRBJ2-3,-,-,CSASTRASTDTQYF,TGCAGTGCTTCGACTCGCGCGAGCACAGATACGCAGTATTTT
TRBV28,TRBJ1-6,-,-,CASSLSGLNSPLHF,TGTGCCAGCAGTTTATCAGGGTTGAATTCACCCCTCCACTTT
TRBV20-1,TRBJ1-1,-,-,CSAIRGAGSSPAFF,TGCAGTGCTATTCGGGGGGCGGGGTCGTCCCCAGCTTTCTTT
TRBV5-1,TRBJ1-2,few,-,CASSFEGSYGYTF,TGCGCCAGCAGCTTTGAGGGTTCGTATGGCTACACCTTC
TRBV6-1,TRBJ1-5,few,-,CSLRGARDPYQPQHF,TGCTCCTTGCGGGGGGCGCGGGACCCATATCAGCCCCAGCATTTT
TRBV18,TRBJ1-2,-,-,CASSAQGLDGYTF,TGTGCCAGCTCTGCCCAGGGGCTTGATGGCTACACCTTC
TRBV9,TRBJ2-1,-,-,CASSPSLATKTHSYNEQFF,TGTGCCAGCAGCCCCTCACTAGCTACCAAGACGCACTCCTACAATGAGCAGTTCTTC
TRBV6-6,TRBJ2-6,-,-,CASSTQGLWANVLTF,TGTGCCAGCAGCACGCAGGGTCTTTGGGCCAACGTCCTGACTTTC
TRBV29-1,TRBJ2-2,-,TRBD1,CSVGQGPANTGELFF,TGCAGCGTTGGACAGGGACCAGCGAACACCGGGGAGCTGTTTTTT
TRBV29-1,TRBJ2-3,once,-,CSVSTGVADTQYF,TGCAGCGTCAGCACGGGAGTTGCAGATACGCAGTATTTT
TRBV20-1,TRBJ1-5,-,TRBD1,CSASLPGGNQPQHF,TGCAGTGCTAGCCTTCCAGGGGGGAATCAGCCCCAGCATTTT
TRBV5-1,TRBJ1-2,few,-,CASSYEGRWAADGYTF,TGCGCCAGCAGCTATGAGGGACGGTGGGCCGCGGATGGCTACACCTTC
TRBV10-3,TRBJ1-1,-,-,CAISESRGAFF,TGTGCCATCAGTGAGTCCCGGGGAGCTTTCTTT
TRBV12-3/TRBV12-4,TRBJ1-4,few,-,CASRSEQANEKLFF,TGTGCCAGCAGAAGTGAACAGGCTAATGAAAAACTGTTTTTT
TRBV12-3/TRBV12-4,TRBJ1-1,few,-,CASSLAGRVGEAFF,TGTGCCAGCAGTTTAGCTGGCAGGGTTGGTGAAGCTTTCTTT
TRBV5-1,TRBJ1-2,-,-,CASSLEPTYGYTF,TGCGCCAGCAGCTTGGAGCCGACCTATGGCTACACCTTC
TRBV7-9,TRBJ2-6,-,-,CASSFDGGNPGANVLTF,TGTGCCAGCAGCTTCGATGGGGGAAACCCTGGGGCCAACGTCCTGACTTTC
TRBV27,TRBJ2-7,-,TRBD1,CASSPRTGVYEQYF,TGTGCCAGCAGTCCCCGGACAGGGGTTTACGAGCAGTACTTC
TRBV6-6,TRBJ1-2,few,-,CASSLFGGVGGYTF,TGTGCCAGCAGTCTCTTCGGGGGGGTCGGTGGCTACACCTTC